This T cell receptor beta chain was documented in a study of CD8+ T cells in alopecia areata. Study at large: The tofacitinib course ran for 6 to 18 months and was followed by 6 months off drug.

Study-level findings and limits: Higher clonality than in normal scalp was seen in lesional scalp, especially alopecia totalis/universalis.

V was pared by 4 bases and J by 4 bases, with 12 bases between. There are 14 residues in the CDR3. CDR1 SGHDN and CDR2 FVKESK come from the germline V gene. About this clone itself: Its antigen is currently unknown.

Stated treatment: oral pan-JAK inhibitor, 5-10 mg twice daily. Alopecia areata patients had lesional scalp punch biopsies and peripheral blood taken from them. The researchers isolated CD4+ and CD8+ T cells from PBMCs by sorting. In each case, RNA was isolated and then reverse transcribed into cDNA as the sequencing template. Profiled with immunoSEQ multiplex PCR; TCRdb holds only in-frame clones, not every one. This sample has 190,000 or so clones, with about 60% found just once. The chain recombines TRBV14 with TRBJ2-3, with D possibly TRBD1 on 5 matching bases. This clonotype was sampled from a human donor with alopecia areata. Sequencing was performed on CD8+ T cells sorted from blood, taken at week 24, from a patient treated with tofacitinib. The CDR3 bases are TGTGCCAGCAGCCCCTCGACCAGGGCAGATACGCAGTATTTT. Amino acids: CASSPSTRADTQYF. The whole variable domain, remainder taken from reference TRBV14 and TRBJ2-3, is EAGVTQFPSHSVIEKGQTVTLRCDPISGHDNLYWYRRVMGKEIKFLLHFVKESKQDESGMPNNRFLAERTGGTYSTLKVQPAELEDSGVYFCASSPSTRADTQYFGPGTRLTVL.